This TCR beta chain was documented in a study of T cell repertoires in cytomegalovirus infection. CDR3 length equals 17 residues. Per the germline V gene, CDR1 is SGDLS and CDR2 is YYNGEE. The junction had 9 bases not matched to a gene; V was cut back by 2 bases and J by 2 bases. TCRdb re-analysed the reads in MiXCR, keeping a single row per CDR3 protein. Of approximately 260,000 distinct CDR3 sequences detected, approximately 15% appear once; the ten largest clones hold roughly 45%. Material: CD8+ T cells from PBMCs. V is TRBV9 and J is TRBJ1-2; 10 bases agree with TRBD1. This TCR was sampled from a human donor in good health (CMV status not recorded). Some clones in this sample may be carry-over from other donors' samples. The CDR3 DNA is TGTGCCAGCAGCGTCGGGACAGGGGCTTATTCCAACTATGGCTACACCTTC. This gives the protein CASSVGTGAYSNYGYTF.